Following are 10 T cell receptor beta chains from one sample sequenced in a study of cytomegalovirus exposure and HLA in healthy donors. Profiled with immunoSEQ multiplex PCR; TCRdb holds only in-frame clones, not every one. The data contain 160,000 or so clones, around 85% of them singletons. Sequencing was performed on PBMCs. Source of these receptors: a young man in good health and CMV-seropositive.

V usage is TRBV9 and J usage is TRBJ2-5; TRBD1 matches 8 bases. The V and J ends lost 4 bases and 5 bases, in that order; junction bases with no gene match: 4. The CDR3 contains 13 residues. Germline values: CDR1 SGDLS, CDR2 YYNGEE. For the CDR3, the DNA is TGTGCCAGCAGCATACAGGGGGATGAGACCCAGTACTTC. Translating gives CASSIQGDETQYF.

V is TRBV30 and J is TRBJ2-7; 7 bases match TRBD2. Per germline, CDR1 GTSNPN and CDR2 SVGIG (reference sequence). The CDR3 is 13 residues long. The trim removed 5 bases at V and 1 base at J, leaving 5 bases unmatched. CDR3 sequence reads: CAWGGDESYEQYF. CDR3 DNA: TGTGCCTGGGGGGGGGACGAGTCCTACGAGCAGTACTTC.

The CDR3 DNA reads TGTGCCAGCAGCTTAGAAGACGTGACCGGGACAAATAATGAGCAGTTCTTC. Its protein product is CASSLEDVTGTNNEQFF. The chain is built from TRBV7-8 and TRBJ2-1, with D possibly matching TRBD1 (6 bases). V lost 1 base and J 7 bases, leaving 20 bases between the germline ends. Germline V gives CDR1 SGHVS, CDR2 FQNEAQ. The length of the CDR3 is 17 residues.

CDR3: CASSLVSGGFQETQYF. CDR3 DNA sequence: TGTGCCAGCAGCTTAGTTAGCGGGGGGTTCCAAGAGACCCAGTACTTC. The chain links TRBV7-9 to TRBJ2-5, with 10 positions matching TRBD2. The J segment lost 1 base and the V segment lost 1 base, leaving 3 bases of the junction unmatched. There are 16 residues in the CDR3. CDR1 SEHNR and CDR2 FQNEAQ come from the germline V gene (reference sequence).

V and J are TRBV27 and TRBJ1-4, with no clear D. The CDR3 has 14 residues. From germline, CDR1 is MNHEY and CDR2 SMNVEV (reference sequence). The germline V and J ends were trimmed by 2 bases and 7 bases, with 11 bases remaining between them. The CDR3 here is CASSLNTEAEKLFF. The DNA for the CDR3 is TGTGCCAGCAGTTTAAATACGGAGGCTGAAAAACTGTTTTTT.

The rearrangement links TRBV9 to TRBJ1-1; the D gene is possibly TRBD1 (6 bases). From germline, CDR1 is SGDLS and CDR2 YYNGEE. Deletions cut 0 bases from V and 4 bases from J, with 10 bases between. This CDR3 is 14 amino acids long. DNA of the CDR3: TGTGCCAGCAGCGTAGCGCGAGGGGGCACTGAAGCTTTCTTT. The encoded protein is CASSVARGGTEAFF.

V and J are TRBV30 and TRBJ2-1; 13 nucleotides match TRBD2. The germline V gene encodes CDR1 GTSNPN and CDR2 SVGIG (reference sequence). This CDR3 comprises 16 residues. V was clipped by 4 bases and J by 6 bases; unmatched bases: 9. The CDR3 DNA reads as TGTGCCTGGACCCCACTGGGACTAGCGGGACCCAATGAGCAGTTCTTC. Its translation: CAWTPLGLAGPNEQFF.

The chain couples TRBV10-3 to TRBJ2-3; 8 bases agree with TRBD2. Germline V gives CDR1 ENHRY, CDR2 SYGVKD. V shed 3 bases and J 1 base; nucleotides not matched to a gene: 3. The CDR3 runs to 15 residues. CDR3 sequence (DNA): TGTGCCATCAGTGACGGGGGGGATGGCACAGATACGCAGTATTTT. It codes for CAISDGGDGTDTQYF.

The chain has TRBV5-1 and TRBJ2-1; D is undetermined. Per the germline V gene, CDR1 is SGHRS and CDR2 is YFSETQ. Trimming left V 3 bases short and J 2 bases short, with 12 bases between. The CDR3 has 15 amino acids. CDR3 region: CASSSDGSTYNEQFF. CDR3 DNA: TGCGCCAGCAGCTCCGACGGTAGCACCTACAATGAGCAGTTCTTC.

The V and J genes are TRBV4-1 and TRBJ2-3, with 11 bases aligning to TRBD2. The CDR3 is 16 amino acids. Germline CDR1 reads MGHRA; CDR2 reads YSYEKL. The V and J ends lost 0 bases and 6 bases, in that order; junction bases with no gene match: 5. The CDR3 sequence is CASSQDSGGAGDTQYF. The CDR3 DNA follows: TGCGCCAGCAGCCAAGATAGCGGGGGGGCCGGGGATACGCAGTATTTT.